These T cell receptor beta chains were read from a single sample in a study of blood T cell repertoires in COVID-19. The data were produced by immunoSEQ multiplex PCR, yet TCRdb's version contains in-frame clones alone and is incomplete. The sample carries fewer than 130,000 clones, 76% recorded once. Sequenced: peripheral blood. The receptors derive from an elderly woman with acute or convalescent COVID-19. Both conserved end residues are part of each CDR3. D genes are given only for firm matches. Only part of the rows carry a size: once, few, many, or a class if the clone is expanded.

j_call	d_call	v_call	clone_size	cdr3_aa	cdr3_nt
TRBJ2-2	-	TRBV27	-	CASSFDPTGTGELFF	TGTGCCAGCAGTTTTGACCCCACGGGCACCGGGGAGCTGTTTTTT
TRBJ2-7	TRBD2	TRBV5-1	-	CASSQTLPGTSGSYEQYF	TGCGCCAGCAGCCAAACTCTACCCGGGACTAGCGGTTCCTACGAGCAGTACTTC
TRBJ2-7	-	TRBV2	-	CASSELTGVIEQYF	TGTGCCAGCAGTGAGTTGACAGGTGTTATCGAGCAGTACTTC
TRBJ1-2	-	TRBV2	-	CASSNPPRAGAFGYTF	TGTGCCAGCAGTAACCCTCCTCGGGCAGGGGCTTTTGGCTACACCTTC
TRBJ2-7	TRBD1	TRBV10-3	-	CASTGQGAHEQYF	TGTGCCAGTACGGGACAGGGGGCTCACGAGCAGTACTTC
TRBJ2-4	TRBD1	TRBV6-2/TRBV6-3	-	CASSPGQGRFIQYF	TGTGCCAGCAGTCCGGGACAGGGGAGGTTCATTCAGTACTTC
TRBJ2-3	TRBD2	TRBV13	-	CASSLAGGQTQYF	TGTGCCAGCAGCTTGGCGGGGGGGCAAACGCAGTATTTT
TRBJ2-7	TRBD1	TRBV14	-	CASSQGQGHFGQYF	TGTGCCAGCAGCCAGGGACAGGGTCATTTCGGGCAGTACTTC
TRBJ2-6	-	TRBV19	-	CASSTDSGPLAF	TGTGCCAGTAGTACGGACAGCGGCCCTCTGGCTTTC
TRBJ2-5	TRBD2	TRBV4-2	-	CASSQEGLAGETQYF	TGTGCCAGCAGCCAAGAGGGACTAGCGGGGGAGACCCAGTACTTC
TRBJ1-2	TRBD1	TRBV6-5	few	CASSLDRAYGYTF	TGTGCCAGCAGTCTGGACAGGGCGTATGGCTACACCTTC
TRBJ2-3	TRBD2	TRBV4-1	-	CASSRQPTSGGAGSTDTQYF	TGCGCCAGCAGCCGCCAACCCACTAGCGGGGGGGCGGGTAGCACAGATACGCAGTATTTT
TRBJ2-1	TRBD2	TRBV10-3	-	CAISLIPRTSRSTYNEQFF	TGTGCCATCAGCTTAATTCCCCGGACTAGCCGTAGTACCTACAATGAGCAGTTCTTC
TRBJ1-6	-	TRBV7-9	-	CASTRENSPLHF	TGTGCCAGCACCCGGGAGAATTCACCCCTCCACTTT
TRBJ2-5	-	TRBV7-7	-	CASSFYSQETQYF	TGTGCTAGCAGCTTTTACAGTCAAGAGACCCAGTACTTC
TRBJ1-1	-	TRBV3-1/TRBV3-2	-	CASTLTRINTEAFF	TGTGCCAGCACGCTGACTAGGATAAACACTGAAGCTTTCTTT
TRBJ2-2	TRBD1	TRBV25-1	-	CASNPQGARTGELFF	TGTGCCAGCAACCCACAGGGGGCGCGCACCGGGGAGCTGTTTTTT
TRBJ2-3	-	TRBV19	once	CASSHIRGYTDTQYF	TGTGCCAGTAGTCACATTAGGGGGTACACAGATACGCAGTATTTT
TRBJ1-5	-	TRBV4-3	-	CASSQETGIGQPQHF	TGCGCCAGCAGCCAAGAGACGGGAATCGGGCAGCCCCAGCATTTT
TRBJ2-3	TRBD2	TRBV3-1/TRBV3-2	once	CASSPSGRIADTQYF	TGTGCCAGCAGTCCTAGCGGGCGGATCGCAGATACGCAGTATTTT
TRBJ2-7	-	TRBV5-1	-	CASSLDRVHSYEQYF	TGCGCCAGCAGCTTGGACAGGGTACACTCCTACGAGCAGTACTTC
TRBJ1-3	-	TRBV4-1	once	CASSQDRFSGNTIYF	TGCGCCAGCAGCCAGGACAGATTCTCTGGAAACACCATATATTTT
TRBJ2-1	TRBD1	TRBV19	-	CASSTPGQGAFNEQFF	TGTGCCAGTAGTACCCCGGGACAGGGAGCGTTCAATGAGCAGTTCTTC
TRBJ1-1	TRBD1	TRBV4-2	-	CASSHSTTGAPRNTEAFF	TGTGCCAGCAGCCATTCAACAACAGGGGCACCGAGGAACACTGAAGCTTTCTTT
TRBJ2-7	TRBD1	TRBV5-1	-	CASSRDREDEQYF	TGCGCCAGCAGCCGGGACAGGGAGGACGAGCAGTACTTC